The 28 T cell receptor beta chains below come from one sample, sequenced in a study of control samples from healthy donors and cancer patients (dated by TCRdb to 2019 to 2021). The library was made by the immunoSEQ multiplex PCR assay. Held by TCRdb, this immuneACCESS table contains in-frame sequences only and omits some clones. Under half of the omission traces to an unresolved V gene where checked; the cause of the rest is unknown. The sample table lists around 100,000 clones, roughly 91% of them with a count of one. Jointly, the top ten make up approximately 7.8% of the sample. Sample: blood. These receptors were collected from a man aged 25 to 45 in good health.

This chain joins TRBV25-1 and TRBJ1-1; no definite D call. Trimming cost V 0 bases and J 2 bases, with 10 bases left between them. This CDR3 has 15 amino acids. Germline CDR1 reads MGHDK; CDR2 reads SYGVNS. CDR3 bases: TGTGCCAGCAGTGAATATTACAGCTCTAACACTGAAGCTTTCTTT. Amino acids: CASSEYYSSNTEAFF.

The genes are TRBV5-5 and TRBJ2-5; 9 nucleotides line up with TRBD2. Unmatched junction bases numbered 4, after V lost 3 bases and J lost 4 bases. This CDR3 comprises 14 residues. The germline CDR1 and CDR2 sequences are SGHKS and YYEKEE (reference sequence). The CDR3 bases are TGTGCCAGCAGCTCCCGAGCGGGGGGAGAGACCCAGTACTTC. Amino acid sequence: CASSSRAGGETQYF.

CDR3 nucleotides: TGTGCCAGCAGTTTTTTGGGAGGGGGTGGCTACACCTTC. It specifies CASSFLGGGGYTF. The chain uses TRBV12-3 or TRBV12-4 and TRBJ1-2; TRBD1 is a possible D gene (6 bases). Trimming shortened V by 3 bases and J by 7 bases, and 12 bases separated the two germline ends. The CDR3 totals 13 residues.

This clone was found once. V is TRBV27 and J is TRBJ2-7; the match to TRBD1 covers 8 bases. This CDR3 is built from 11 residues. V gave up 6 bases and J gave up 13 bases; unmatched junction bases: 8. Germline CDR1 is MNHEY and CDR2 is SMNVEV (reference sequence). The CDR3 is CASRETGEDYF. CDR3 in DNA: TGTGCCAGCAGAGAGACAGGGGAGGACTACTTC.

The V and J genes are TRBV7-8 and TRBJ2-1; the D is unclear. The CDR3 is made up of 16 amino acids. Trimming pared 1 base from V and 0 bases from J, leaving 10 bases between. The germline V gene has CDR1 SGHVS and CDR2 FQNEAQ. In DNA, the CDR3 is TGTGCCAGCAGCTTAGAACCATCCTCCTCCTACAATGAGCAGTTCTTC. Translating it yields CASSLEPSSSYNEQFF.

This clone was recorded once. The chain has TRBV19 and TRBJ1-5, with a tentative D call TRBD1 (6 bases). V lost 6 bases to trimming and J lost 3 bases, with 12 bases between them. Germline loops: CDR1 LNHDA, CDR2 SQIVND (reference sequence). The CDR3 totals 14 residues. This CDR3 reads CASSRDRPNQPQHF. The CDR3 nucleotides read TGTGCCAGTAGCCGCGACAGGCCCAATCAGCCCCAGCATTTT.

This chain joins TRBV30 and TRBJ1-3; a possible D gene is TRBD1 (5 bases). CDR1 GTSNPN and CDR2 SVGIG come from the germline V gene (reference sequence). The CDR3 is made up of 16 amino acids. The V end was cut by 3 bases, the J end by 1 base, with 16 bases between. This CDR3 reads CAWSLRGAFSGNTIYF. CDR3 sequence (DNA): TGTGCCTGGAGCCTGAGGGGCGCCTTTTCTGGAAACACCATATATTTT. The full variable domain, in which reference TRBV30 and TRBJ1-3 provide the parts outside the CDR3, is SQTIHQWPATLVQPVGSPLSLECTVEGTSNPNLYWYRQAAGRGLQLLFYSVGIGQISSEVPQNLSASRPQDRQFILSSKKLLLSDSGFYLCAWSLRGAFSGNTIYFGEGSWLTVV.

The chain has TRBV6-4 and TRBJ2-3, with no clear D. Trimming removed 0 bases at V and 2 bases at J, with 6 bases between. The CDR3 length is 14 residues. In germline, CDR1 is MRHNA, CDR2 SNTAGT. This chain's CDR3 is CASSDSADTDTQYF. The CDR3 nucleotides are TGTGCCAGCAGTGACTCGGCGGACACAGATACGCAGTATTTT.

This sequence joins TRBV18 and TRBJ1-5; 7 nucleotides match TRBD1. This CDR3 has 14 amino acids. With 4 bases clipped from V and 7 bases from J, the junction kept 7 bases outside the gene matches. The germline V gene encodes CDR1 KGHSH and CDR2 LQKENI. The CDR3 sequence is CASSLLGGGQPQHF. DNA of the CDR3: TGTGCCAGCTCACTATTAGGAGGGGGCCAGCCCCAGCATTTT.

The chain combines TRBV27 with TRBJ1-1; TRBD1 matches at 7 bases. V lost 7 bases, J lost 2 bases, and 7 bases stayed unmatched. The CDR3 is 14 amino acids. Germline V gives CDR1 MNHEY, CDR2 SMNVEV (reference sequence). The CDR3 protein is CASMWTGRNTEAFF. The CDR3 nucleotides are TGTGCCAGCATGTGGACAGGACGAAACACTGAAGCTTTCTTT.

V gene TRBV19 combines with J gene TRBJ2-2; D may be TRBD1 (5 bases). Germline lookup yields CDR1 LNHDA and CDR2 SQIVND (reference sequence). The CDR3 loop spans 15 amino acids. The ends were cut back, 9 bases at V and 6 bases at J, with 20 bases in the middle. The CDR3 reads CASSPFQGGPGELFF. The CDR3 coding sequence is TGTGCCAGCTCTCCGTTTCAGGGTGGTCCCGGGGAGCTGTTTTTT.

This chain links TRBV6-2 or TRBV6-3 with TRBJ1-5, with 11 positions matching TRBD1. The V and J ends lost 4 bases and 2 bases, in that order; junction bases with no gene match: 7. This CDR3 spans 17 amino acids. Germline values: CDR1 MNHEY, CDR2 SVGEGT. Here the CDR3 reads CASSFGQGASGNQPQHF. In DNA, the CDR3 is TGTGCCAGCAGTTTCGGACAGGGGGCTTCTGGCAATCAGCCCCAGCATTTT.

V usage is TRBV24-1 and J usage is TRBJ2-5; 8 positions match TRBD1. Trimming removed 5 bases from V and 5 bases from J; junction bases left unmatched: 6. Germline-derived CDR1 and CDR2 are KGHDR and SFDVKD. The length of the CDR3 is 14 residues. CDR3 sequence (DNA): TGTGCCACCAGTGGACAGGGGCAGCGTGAGACCCAGTACTTC. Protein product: CATSGQGQRETQYF.

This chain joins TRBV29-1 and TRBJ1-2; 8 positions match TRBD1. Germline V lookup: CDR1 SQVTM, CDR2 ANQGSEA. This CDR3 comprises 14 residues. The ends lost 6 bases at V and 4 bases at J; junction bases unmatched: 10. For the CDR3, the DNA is TGCAGCGTCCTCCTTCAGGGGGCGGGCTATGGCTACACCTTC. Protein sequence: CSVLLQGAGYGYTF.

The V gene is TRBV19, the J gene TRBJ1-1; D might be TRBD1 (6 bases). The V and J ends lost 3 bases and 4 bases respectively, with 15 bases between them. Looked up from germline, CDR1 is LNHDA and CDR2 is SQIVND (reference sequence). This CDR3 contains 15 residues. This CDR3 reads CASSIGSGVGTEAFF. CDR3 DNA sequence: TGTGCCAGTAGTATCGGTTCAGGGGTTGGCACTGAAGCTTTCTTT.

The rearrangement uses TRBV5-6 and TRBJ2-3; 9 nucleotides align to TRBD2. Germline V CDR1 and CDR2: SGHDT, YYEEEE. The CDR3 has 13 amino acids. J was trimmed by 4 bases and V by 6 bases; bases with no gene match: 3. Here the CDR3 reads CASNIAGADTQYF. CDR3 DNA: TGTGCCAGCAACATAGCGGGAGCAGATACGCAGTATTTT.

The CDR3 loop reads CASSWGDRVDEQYF. The DNA of the CDR3 is TGTGCCAGCAGCTGGGGGGACAGGGTGGACGAGCAGTACTTC. V is TRBV5-5 and J is TRBJ2-7; 9 bases map to TRBD1. The V segment lost 3 bases and the J segment 5 bases; nucleotides outside the gene matches: 6. Germline V CDR1 and CDR2: SGHKS, YYEKEE (reference sequence). This CDR3 contains 14 residues.

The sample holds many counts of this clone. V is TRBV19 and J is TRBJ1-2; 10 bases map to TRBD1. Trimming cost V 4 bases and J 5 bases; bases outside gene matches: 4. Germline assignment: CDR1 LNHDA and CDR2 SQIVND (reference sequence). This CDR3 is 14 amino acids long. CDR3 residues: CASSRDRGRYGYTF. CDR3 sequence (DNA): TGTGCCAGTAGTAGAGACAGGGGGCGATATGGCTACACCTTC.

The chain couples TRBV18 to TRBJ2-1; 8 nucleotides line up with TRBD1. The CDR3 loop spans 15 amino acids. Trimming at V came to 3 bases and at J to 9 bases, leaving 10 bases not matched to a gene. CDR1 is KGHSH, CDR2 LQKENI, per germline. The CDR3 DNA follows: TGTGCCAGCTCACCCTCCTTAGGTGGACAGGGTGAGCAGTTCTTC. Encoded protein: CASSPSLGGQGEQFF. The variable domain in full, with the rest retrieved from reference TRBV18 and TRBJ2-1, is NAGVMQNPRHLVRRRGQEARLRCSPMKGHSHVYWYRQLPEEGLKFMVYLQKENIIDESGMPKERFSAEFPKEGPSILRIQQVVRGDSAAYFCASSPSLGGQGEQFFGPGTRLTVL.

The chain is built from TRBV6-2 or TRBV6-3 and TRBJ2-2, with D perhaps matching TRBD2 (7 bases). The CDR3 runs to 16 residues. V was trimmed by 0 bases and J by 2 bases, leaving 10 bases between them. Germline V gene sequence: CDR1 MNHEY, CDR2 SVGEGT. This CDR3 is CASSYSGGGNTGELFF. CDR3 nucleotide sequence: TGTGCCAGCAGTTACTCGGGAGGGGGAAACACCGGGGAGCTGTTTTTT.

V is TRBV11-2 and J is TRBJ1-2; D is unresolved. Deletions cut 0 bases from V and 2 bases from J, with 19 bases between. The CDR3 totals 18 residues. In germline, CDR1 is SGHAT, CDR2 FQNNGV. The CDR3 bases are TGTGCCAGCAGCTTAGACCGACCTGGGAGGCGCGGGAACTATGGCTACACCTTC. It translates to CASSLDRPGRRGNYGYTF.

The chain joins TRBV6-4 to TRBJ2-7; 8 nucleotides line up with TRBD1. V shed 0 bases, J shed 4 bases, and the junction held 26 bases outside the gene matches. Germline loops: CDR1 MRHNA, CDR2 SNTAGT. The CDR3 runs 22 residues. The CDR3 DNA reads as TGTGCCAGCAGTGACTCGGCAGGGGGCGCGTTGCGAGCCCCTTGGGCGAGTTACGAGCAGTACTTC. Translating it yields CASSDSAGGALRAPWASYEQYF.

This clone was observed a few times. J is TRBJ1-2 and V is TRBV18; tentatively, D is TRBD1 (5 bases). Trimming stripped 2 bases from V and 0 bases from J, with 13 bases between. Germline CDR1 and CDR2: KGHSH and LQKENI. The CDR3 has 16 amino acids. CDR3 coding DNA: TGTGCCAGCTCACCAAGCTTGACAGAAGCTAACTATGGCTACACCTTC. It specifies CASSPSLTEANYGYTF.

The CDR3 is CASSGGHPNTEAFF. The CDR3, as DNA: TGTGCCAGCAGCGGGGGACACCCAAACACTGAAGCTTTCTTT. V is TRBV11-2 and J is TRBJ1-1, with D perhaps matching TRBD1 (6 bases). The V gene lost 5 bases and the J gene lost 2 bases, with 12 bases spanning the gap. Germline values: CDR1 SGHAT, CDR2 FQNNGV. CDR3 length: 14 residues.

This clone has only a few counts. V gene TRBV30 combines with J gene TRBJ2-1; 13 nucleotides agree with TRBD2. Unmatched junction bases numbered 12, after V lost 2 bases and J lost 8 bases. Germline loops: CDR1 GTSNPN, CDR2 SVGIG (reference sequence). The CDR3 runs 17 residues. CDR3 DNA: TGTGCCTGGAGTCAACTAGCGGGGGGGCCGTCGCGGGATGAGCAGTTCTTC. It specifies CAWSQLAGGPSRDEQFF.

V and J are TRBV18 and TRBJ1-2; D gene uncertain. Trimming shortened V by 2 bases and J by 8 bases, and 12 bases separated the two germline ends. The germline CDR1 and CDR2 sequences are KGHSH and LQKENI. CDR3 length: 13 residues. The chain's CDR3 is CASSPGLSGGYTF. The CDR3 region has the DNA TGTGCCAGCTCACCAGGGTTAAGCGGGGGCTACACCTTC.

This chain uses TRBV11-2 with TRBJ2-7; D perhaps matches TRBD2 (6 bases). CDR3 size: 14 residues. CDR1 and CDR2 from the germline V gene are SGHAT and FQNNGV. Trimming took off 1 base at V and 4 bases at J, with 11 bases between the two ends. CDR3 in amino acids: CASSLGGIAYEQYF. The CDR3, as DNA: TGTGCCAGCAGCTTAGGCGGGATCGCGTACGAGCAGTACTTC.

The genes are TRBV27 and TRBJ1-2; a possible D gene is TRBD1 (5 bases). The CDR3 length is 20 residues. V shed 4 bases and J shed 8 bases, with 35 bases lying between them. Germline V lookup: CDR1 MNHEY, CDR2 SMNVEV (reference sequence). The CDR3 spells CASSSLRTAAWDAARVGYTF. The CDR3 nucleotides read TGTGCCAGCAGTTCCCTACGGACCGCGGCGTGGGACGCCGCGCGGGTAGGCTACACCTTC.